The 13 T cell receptor beta chains presented below share a single source sample, sequenced in a study of response to subunit inactivated influenza vaccine. TCRdb analysed the RT-PCR reads with MiXCR anew, one entry per CDR3 protein. Altogether 560,000 or so distinct CDR3 sequences are present, under 9% being singletons, with the ten largest covering about an eighth. This specimen consisted of PBMCs from blood, obtained 23 months after vaccination. The receptors were gathered from a man between 50 and 69 years old who received an inactivated influenza vaccine.

The chain links TRBV20-1 to TRBJ2-3; tentatively, D is TRBD2 (5 bases). Germline V gene sequence: CDR1 DFQATT, CDR2 SNEGSKA (reference sequence). CDR3 length: 16 amino acids. The V and J ends lost 5 bases and 0 bases respectively, with 18 bases between them. The CDR3 reads CSAAQNRGFSTDTQYF. Written as DNA, the CDR3 is TGCAGTGCTGCCCAGAACCGGGGTTTTAGCACAGATACGCAGTATTTT.

In this sample, this clonotype turned up many times. The V call is TRBV3-1, the J call TRBJ2-3, with no clear D. CDR3 length: 11 amino acids. Between the trimmed V and J ends, which lost 3 bases and 2 bases, there was a span of 0 bases. The germline V gene encodes CDR1 LGHDT and CDR2 YNNKEL (reference sequence). The chain's CDR3 is CASSHTDTQYF. As DNA, the CDR3 is TGTGCCAGCAGCCACACAGATACGCAGTATTTT.

The J gene is TRBJ2-2, the V gene TRBV6-2 or TRBV6-3; D unresolved. In germline, CDR1 is MNHEY, CDR2 SVGEGT. The V gene lost 3 bases and the J gene lost 6 bases, with 11 bases spanning the gap. This CDR3 contains 14 residues. CDR3 residues: CASSYRPPAGELFF. The CDR3 DNA reads TGTGCCAGCAGTTATCGCCCCCCGGCCGGGGAGCTGTTTTTT.

This clonotype came up a few times. V usage is TRBV29-1 and J usage is TRBJ1-5, with 9 bases fitting TRBD1. The CDR3 consists of 14 residues. V gave up 3 bases and J gave up 6 bases; unmatched junction bases: 6. Germline V gene sequence: CDR1 SQVTM, CDR2 ANQGSEA. CDR3 nucleotides: TGCAGCGTTGAGGGACAGGGTGTCGGTCAGCCCCAGCATTTT. Protein sequence: CSVEGQGVGQPQHF.

At least ten counts were recorded for this clonotype. The V call is TRBV20-1, the J call TRBJ1-2; no definite D call. Trimming pared 0 bases from V and 8 bases from J, leaving 13 bases between. Germline V gives CDR1 DFQATT, CDR2 SNEGSKA (reference sequence). This CDR3 contains 13 residues. CDR3: CSAREVDPNGYTF. In nucleotides, the CDR3 is TGCAGTGCTAGAGAAGTAGATCCCAACGGCTACACCTTC.

This clonotype occurred a few times. The rearrangement uses TRBV21-1 and TRBJ1-1; TRBD1, the table's D call, was not compared with the DNA. TRBV21-1 is a pseudogene. The CDR3 extends over 14 amino acids. CDR3 bases: TGTGCCAGCAGCATGGGGGGCGAGGGCACTGAAGCTTTCTTT. It codes for CASSMGGEGTEAFF.

This clonotype came up a few times. The rearrangement links TRBV6-5 to TRBJ2-1; perhaps TRBD2 as D (5 bases). The germline gives CDR1 MNHEY, CDR2 SVGAGI. The length of the CDR3 is 14 residues. V was trimmed by 2 bases and J by 5 bases, leaving 10 bases between them. The CDR3: CASSYRQEDNEQFF. In DNA, the CDR3 is TGTGCCAGCAGTTACCGCCAGGAGGACAATGAGCAGTTCTTC.

This clonotype was found a few times. This chain uses TRBV2 with TRBJ2-1; 8 nucleotides match TRBD2. The length of the CDR3 is 18 residues. Germline V gene sequence: CDR1 SNHLY, CDR2 FYNNEI. With V trimmed by 6 bases and J by 0 bases, 13 bases remained unmatched. CDR3 amino acids: CASSRSPRSGSSYNEQFF. The CDR3 DNA follows: TGTGCCAGCAGCCGCTCCCCCAGAAGCGGGAGCTCCTACAATGAGCAGTTCTTC.

This clonotype was picked up a small number of times. The chain employs TRBV20-1 and TRBJ1-5; D gene ambiguous. Germline V gives CDR1 DFQATT, CDR2 SNEGSKA (reference sequence). V lost 4 bases and J lost 0, with 13 bases in between. This CDR3 has 15 amino acids. The CDR3: CSAIGHASSNQPQHF. In nucleotides, the CDR3 is TGCAGTGCTATAGGGCACGCCAGTAGCAATCAGCCCCAGCATTTT.

This chain links TRBV20-1 with TRBJ1-1; D is perhaps TRBD1 (5 bases). CDR3 size: 14 residues. Trimming took 4 bases from V and 6 from J, leaving 18 bases between them. Germline assignment: CDR1 DFQATT and CDR2 SNEGSKA (reference sequence). The CDR3 coding sequence is TGCAGTGCTACTAAGGACGGGACTTTGTCTGAAGCTTTCTTT. The encoded protein is CSATKDGTLSEAFF.

This clonotype was seen repeatedly, ten times or more. This sequence joins TRBV7-9 and TRBJ2-5, with 8 bases identical to TRBD1. The CDR3 runs 15 residues. V shed 5 bases, J shed 2 bases, and the junction held 7 bases outside the gene matches. Germline lookup yields CDR1 SEHNR and CDR2 FQNEAQ (reference sequence). The CDR3 coding sequence is TGTGCCAGCAGCGAGACCGGGACAGGTCAAGAGACCCAGTACTTC. Protein product: CASSETGTGQETQYF.

The chain recombines TRBV27 with TRBJ2-1; 11 bases align to TRBD2. This CDR3 has 14 amino acids. Germline V gives CDR1 MNHEY, CDR2 SMNVEV (reference sequence). The junction had 5 bases not matched to a gene; V was cut back by 8 bases and J by 5 bases. CDR3 sequence reads: CASGRLAGHNEQFF. For the CDR3, the DNA is TGTGCCAGCGGAAGACTAGCGGGGCACAATGAGCAGTTCTTC.

The J gene is TRBJ1-2, the V gene TRBV3-1, with D possibly matching TRBD1 (6 bases). The V gene lost 3 bases and the J gene lost 9 bases, with 11 bases spanning the gap. The CDR3 runs 12 residues. The germline gives CDR1 LGHDT, CDR2 YNNKEL (reference sequence). CDR3 sequence: CASSQTGSSYTF. In DNA form, the CDR3 reads TGTGCCAGCAGCCAGACAGGATCCAGCTACACCTTC.